This TCR beta chain was sequenced for a study of shared clonotypes between healthy human individuals (dated by TCRdb to 2018 to 2020). At the level of the whole study: The cohort comprised two women and a few men aged 18 to 49 years. Each donor's leukapheresis produced roughly between about 0.8 and 8.9 billion PBMCs. The study deeply sequenced blood TCR repertoires of five healthy adults to estimate repertoire size and the extent of clonotype sharing between individuals. Libraries were prepared and TCR repertoires were sequenced by different laboratories using diverse techniques, in order to increase sequencing depth and limit assay-specific biases. Per donor, three plates each were used for CD4 naive and CD4 memory, two for CD8 naive, and one for CD8 memory. What the work shows at the level of the full study, not this receptor alone: Even with the large sequencing depth, rarefaction of the sorted-subset datasets indicated that sequencing was incomplete. When several donors were compared, the shared fraction of clonotypes was about 5.2% for naive CD4, less than 4% for naive CD8, 2.3% for memory CD4, and less than 0.5% for memory CD8. Larger estimated clonotype richness was generally found for naive subsets than for memory subsets. Compared with non-shared clonotypes, clonotypes shared by all four sorted-subset donors had higher generation probabilities. Sampling was restricted to blood, and TCR repertoires in tissue are likely to differ from TCR repertoires in blood. Pairwise subsampling led to the expectation that sequencing depth would affect the degree of clonotype sharing among donors. The small number of donors limited the genetic and exposure-history diversity represented.

On this clone: Its binding antigen is unknown. No much larger clone is present one base from it, and per-base qualities are unavailable.

Using the deep immunoSEQ assay, TCR CDR3 regions were amplified from genomic DNA by multiplex PCR. For each cell subset, the extracted genomic DNA was distributed evenly across all wells of several immunoSEQ 96-well plates, and each plate served as one replicate. For sorted subsets, each replicate PCR was loaded with approximately 200 ng genomic DNA, equivalent to 25,000 to 30,000 T cell genomes. The purified libraries were quantified using a Qubit 3.0 fluorometer, sized with a Bioanalyzer 2100, and then quantified again using the KAPA Library Quantification kit. Every immunoSEQ 96-well plate was sequenced on a separate single-read 150-cycle Illumina NextSeq 550 flow cell. Under the source paper's analysis protocol: Because only junctional sequences without quality scores were contained in the immunoSEQ output, filtering matching that applied to full-length reads could not be performed. Sequences were annotated with PyIR, a Python wrapper for IgBLAST v1.9, and V/J genes and CDR3 were assigned using IMGT germline references. Reads with weak V/J assignments (E-value above 1e-6), missing CDR3, stop codons, out-of-frame junctions, or ambiguous translated residues were removed. A V3J clonotype was defined by an identical inferred V gene, J gene, and CDR3 amino acid sequence. Percentage overlap between repertoires was calculated by dividing the number of shared unique clonotypes by the size of the smaller repertoire. RTK rarefaction, the Chao1 estimator, and Recon v2.1 estimates of unobserved clonotypes were used to assess repertoire richness. Generation probabilities for all TCRbeta clonotypes obtained by the gDNA method from a handful of donors were computed using OLGA. The source is immuneACCESS, and TCRdb retained only in-frame sequences with V and J called. Part of the clones is not carried over; for the studies checked, unresolved V genes explain less than half of this, and the remainder is unexplained. That table is the source of V, J and clone size, and D and trimming were worked out from the DNA. Within this sample are around 720,000 clones, with 73% of them counted one time only. Of the sample, around 1.8% is held by the ten largest clones.

Counted from cysteine to phenylalanine, this CDR3 has 16 amino acids. Only the CDR3 portion is preserved as DNA: 48 bases, with reading frame beginning at the first base. CDR1 is given as KGHSH and CDR2 as LQKENI, both from the germline V gene. Trimmed from V: 0 bases; trimmed from J: 4 bases; junction bases lacking a gene match: 5. The donors were healthy, HIV-negative adults with no recently reported acute infections or vaccinations. Every donor was a Caucasian adult residing in Nashville, Tennessee, USA. CD4+ T cells were enriched through magnetic negative selection, after which naive cells were positively selected on CD45RA and the remaining negative fraction served as the memory subset. Blood was obtained by leukapheresis, after which PBMCs were separated by Ficoll-Histopaque density gradient centrifugation and cryopreserved in liquid nitrogen vapor phase. Analytical flow cytometry was used to check the purity and quantity of every magnetically sorted T cell population. Each sorted fraction had its genomic DNA isolated and then quantified by UV absorbance on a Nanodrop 2000c.

This sequence was found in a woman under 40 in good health. The sample consisted of memory CD4+ T cells sorted from blood. In light of the paper, this sample's cell subset or site label describes: CD45RA-negative fraction. This chain joins TRBV18 to TRBJ1-2, and TRBD1 matches 10 of the central bases. CDR3 region: CASSPPDRGLGYGYTF. The DNA sequence is TGTGCCAGCTCACCACCTGACAGGGGGCTAGGCTATGGCTACACCTTC.